These T cell receptor beta chains were read from a single sample in a study of cytomegalovirus exposure and HLA in healthy donors. Some clones are missing from TCRdb's copy, which holds only in-frame ones; the method was immunoSEQ multiplex PCR. The sample includes 100,000 to 150,000 clones, about 74% of them seen just once. Material for sequencing was PBMCs. All receptors derive from a woman aged 45-65 years in good health and CMV-seropositive. CDR3s include the opening cysteine and the closing phenylalanine or tryptophan. Each record gives: V gene, clone size, J gene, D gene, CDR3 protein, CDR3 DNA. The D gene is left open where the match is weak. Only part of the rows carry a size: once, few, many, or a class if the clone is expanded.

V gene: TRBV11-1
clone size: -
J gene: TRBJ2-1
D gene: -
CDR3 protein: CASSSPGVSSYNEQFF
CDR3 DNA: TGTGCCAGCAGTTCGCCCGGGGTGAGCTCCTACAATGAGCAGTTCTTC

V gene: TRBV5-4
clone size: few
J gene: TRBJ2-5
D gene: TRBD2
CDR3 protein: CASSLAGGQETQYF
CDR3 DNA: TGTGCCAGCAGCCTGGCGGGGGGGCAAGAGACCCAGTACTTC

V gene: TRBV10-2
clone size: -
J gene: TRBJ2-7
D gene: TRBD2
CDR3 protein: CASQVPGTSDEQYF
CDR3 DNA: TGCGCCAGCCAAGTACCCGGGACTAGCGACGAGCAGTACTTC

V gene: TRBV11-3
clone size: -
J gene: TRBJ1-3
D gene: -
CDR3 protein: CASSPVGSGNTIYF
CDR3 DNA: TGTGCCAGCAGCCCGGTAGGGAGCGGAAACACCATATATTTT

V gene: TRBV27
clone size: -
J gene: TRBJ2-5
D gene: TRBD2
CDR3 protein: CASSFGGGETQYF
CDR3 DNA: TGTGCCAGCAGTTTTGGGGGAGGGGAGACCCAGTACTTC

V gene: TRBV9
clone size: -
J gene: TRBJ2-2
D gene: -
CDR3 protein: CASSVAVGELFF
CDR3 DNA: TGTGCCAGCAGCGTAGCGGTGGGGGAGCTGTTTTTT

V gene: TRBV4-1
clone size: -
J gene: TRBJ1-4
D gene: -
CDR3 protein: CASSRGAGGGEKLFF
CDR3 DNA: TGCGCCAGCAGCCGCGGGGCGGGGGGCGGTGAAAAACTGTTTTTT

V gene: TRBV28
clone size: -
J gene: TRBJ1-6
D gene: -
CDR3 protein: CASSLKWASSYNSPLHF
CDR3 DNA: TGTGCCAGCAGTTTAAAGTGGGCGAGCTCCTATAATTCACCCCTCCACTTT

V gene: TRBV2
clone size: -
J gene: TRBJ2-3
D gene: -
CDR3 protein: CASNRASRQYF
CDR3 DNA: TGTGCCAGCAACAGGGCGAGTCGGCAGTATTTT

V gene: TRBV11-3
clone size: -
J gene: TRBJ2-2
D gene: -
CDR3 protein: CASSAGRTVGELFF
CDR3 DNA: TGTGCCAGCAGTGCGGGCAGAACGGTCGGGGAGCTGTTTTTT

V gene: TRBV28
clone size: -
J gene: TRBJ1-2
D gene: -
CDR3 protein: CASSRGYGYTF
CDR3 DNA: TGTGCCAGCAGTCGGGGCTATGGCTACACCTTC

V gene: TRBV2
clone size: few
J gene: TRBJ2-1
D gene: -
CDR3 protein: CASSIQDYNEQFF
CDR3 DNA: TGTGCCAGCAGTATCCAGGATTACAATGAGCAGTTCTTC

V gene: TRBV6-5
clone size: -
J gene: TRBJ2-7
D gene: TRBD2
CDR3 protein: CATQRGRGSSYEQYF
CDR3 DNA: TGTGCCACCCAAAGGGGCCGCGGGAGCTCCTACGAGCAGTACTTC

V gene: TRBV6-6
clone size: few
J gene: TRBJ1-5
D gene: TRBD1
CDR3 protein: CASSPGQGFRNQPQHF
CDR3 DNA: TGTGCCAGCAGTCCGGGACAGGGTTTTCGCAATCAGCCCCAGCATTTT

V gene: TRBV30
clone size: -
J gene: TRBJ1-6
D gene: -
CDR3 protein: CAWKDRSESPLHF
CDR3 DNA: TGTGCCTGGAAAGACAGGTCTGAATCACCCCTCCACTTT

V gene: TRBV5-1
clone size: -
J gene: TRBJ1-2
D gene: -
CDR3 protein: CASSLESGNSGYTF
CDR3 DNA: TGCGCCAGCAGCTTGGAGTCAGGGAATTCAGGCTACACCTTC

V gene: TRBV28
clone size: -
J gene: TRBJ2-5
D gene: TRBD2
CDR3 protein: CASSWTSRMETQYF
CDR3 DNA: TGTGCCAGCAGTTGGACTAGTAGAATGGAGACCCAGTACTTC

V gene: TRBV28
clone size: -
J gene: TRBJ2-7
D gene: -
CDR3 protein: CASSSSLGAPYEQYF
CDR3 DNA: TGTGCCAGCAGCTCCTCTCTAGGGGCTCCCTACGAGCAGTACTTC

V gene: TRBV5-1
clone size: -
J gene: TRBJ2-1
D gene: TRBD1
CDR3 protein: CASSIGTGNSNEQFF
CDR3 DNA: TGCGCCAGCAGCATCGGGACAGGGAACTCCAATGAGCAGTTCTTC

V gene: TRBV30
clone size: -
J gene: TRBJ2-3
D gene: -
CDR3 protein: CAWRRQGNTQYF
CDR3 DNA: TGTGCCTGGAGGAGGCAGGGAAATACGCAGTATTTT

V gene: TRBV28
clone size: -
J gene: TRBJ1-4
D gene: TRBD1
CDR3 protein: CASSLGGTGGEKLFF
CDR3 DNA: TGTGCCAGCAGTTTAGGGGGGACAGGGGGGGAAAAACTGTTTTTT

V gene: TRBV29-1
clone size: -
J gene: TRBJ2-5
D gene: -
CDR3 protein: CSVHGWEKETQYF
CDR3 DNA: TGCAGCGTTCATGGATGGGAGAAAGAGACCCAGTACTTC

V gene: TRBV19
clone size: -
J gene: TRBJ2-1
D gene: TRBD2
CDR3 protein: CASRLAGGVVNEQFF
CDR3 DNA: TGTGCCAGTAGACTAGCGGGGGGGGTCGTCAATGAGCAGTTCTTC

V gene: TRBV14
clone size: once
J gene: TRBJ1-5
D gene: TRBD1
CDR3 protein: CASSQVGGSPQHF
CDR3 DNA: TGTGCCAGCAGCCAAGTAGGGGGCTCACCCCAGCATTTT

V gene: TRBV18
clone size: -
J gene: TRBJ1-5
D gene: TRBD1
CDR3 protein: CASSPEGAGNQPQHF
CDR3 DNA: TGTGCCAGCTCACCGGAGGGGGCCGGCAATCAGCCCCAGCATTTT

V gene: TRBV10-2
clone size: -
J gene: TRBJ1-5
D gene: -
CDR3 protein: CATTASPLRDNRNTNQPQHF
CDR3 DNA: TGCGCCACCACTGCGAGCCCGCTCCGGGACAACCGGAATACCAATCAGCCCCAGCATTTT

V gene: TRBV7-2
clone size: -
J gene: TRBJ1-3
D gene: -
CDR3 protein: CASSQRGRSGNTIYF
CDR3 DNA: TGTGCCAGCAGCCAAAGGGGTCGCTCTGGAAACACCATATATTTT

V gene: TRBV28
clone size: -
J gene: TRBJ1-6
D gene: TRBD1
CDR3 protein: CASRIPDLTGGGSYNSPLHF
CDR3 DNA: TGTGCCAGCAGGATCCCAGACCTGACAGGGGGCGGCTCCTATAATTCACCCCTCCACTTT

V gene: TRBV19
clone size: once
J gene: TRBJ1-2
D gene: TRBD1
CDR3 protein: CASSPTQGADWYYGYTF
CDR3 DNA: TGTGCCAGTAGCCCCACACAGGGGGCAGATTGGTACTATGGCTACACCTTC

V gene: TRBV5-4
clone size: -
J gene: TRBJ1-1
D gene: TRBD1
CDR3 protein: CASKMTGGNTEAFF
CDR3 DNA: TGTGCCAGCAAGATGACAGGGGGGAACACTGAAGCTTTCTTT

V gene: TRBV10-3
clone size: -
J gene: TRBJ1-1
D gene: -
CDR3 protein: CAISESPGSGGEAFF
CDR3 DNA: TGTGCCATCAGTGAGTCCCCAGGGTCGGGCGGTGAAGCTTTCTTT

V gene: TRBV7-9
clone size: -
J gene: TRBJ2-3
D gene: -
CDR3 protein: CASSRSTDTQYF
CDR3 DNA: TGTGCCAGCAGCCGGAGTACAGATACGCAGTATTTT

V gene: TRBV5-1
clone size: -
J gene: TRBJ2-5
D gene: TRBD2
CDR3 protein: CASSFRDYGRQETQYF
CDR3 DNA: TGCGCCAGCAGCTTCCGGGACTACGGTAGGCAAGAGACCCAGTACTTC

V gene: TRBV5-4
clone size: -
J gene: TRBJ2-7
D gene: -
CDR3 protein: CASSFGGGSSYEQYF
CDR3 DNA: TGTGCCAGCAGCTTTGGAGGCGGTTCCTCCTACGAGCAGTACTTC

V gene: TRBV10-3
clone size: -
J gene: TRBJ1-1
D gene: TRBD1
CDR3 protein: CATRLRGNTGAFF
CDR3 DNA: TGTGCCACCAGGCTCAGGGGGAACACTGGAGCTTTCTTT

V gene: TRBV7-9
clone size: -
J gene: TRBJ1-2
D gene: TRBD1
CDR3 protein: CSSRRSGTGNYGYTF
CDR3 DNA: TGTTCCAGCAGACGATCCGGGACAGGGAATTATGGCTACACCTTC

V gene: TRBV7-9
clone size: -
J gene: TRBJ2-7
D gene: TRBD1
CDR3 protein: CASSLTGAASEQYF
CDR3 DNA: TGTGCCAGCAGCTTAACAGGGGCCGCCTCCGAGCAGTACTTC

V gene: TRBV5-1
clone size: -
J gene: TRBJ2-7
D gene: TRBD1
CDR3 protein: CASSSTGGSSYEQYF
CDR3 DNA: TGCGCCAGCAGCTCTACAGGGGGTTCATCCTACGAGCAGTACTTC

V gene: TRBV18
clone size: -
J gene: TRBJ1-2
D gene: -
CDR3 protein: CASSPERGSLSGYTF
CDR3 DNA: TGTGCCAGCTCACCAGAAAGGGGGTCCCTTTCTGGCTACACCTTC

V gene: TRBV2
clone size: -
J gene: TRBJ2-7
D gene: TRBD2
CDR3 protein: CASNQGGNEQYF
CDR3 DNA: TGTGCCAGCAACCAGGGAGGGAACGAGCAGTACTTC

V gene: TRBV5-1
clone size: -
J gene: TRBJ1-6
D gene: -
CDR3 protein: CASSLVVPGNSPLHF
CDR3 DNA: TGCGCCAGCAGCTTGGTCGTTCCAGGGAATTCACCCCTCCACTTT

V gene: TRBV2
clone size: -
J gene: TRBJ2-5
D gene: TRBD2
CDR3 protein: CASSAGLADQETQYF
CDR3 DNA: TGTGCCAGCAGCGCCGGACTAGCGGATCAAGAGACCCAGTACTTC

V gene: TRBV7-8
clone size: once
J gene: TRBJ2-3
D gene: -
CDR3 protein: CASSLRGGPSTDTQYF
CDR3 DNA: TGTGCCAGCAGCTTAAGGGGGGGCCCCAGCACAGATACGCAGTATTTT

V gene: TRBV11-2
clone size: few
J gene: TRBJ1-2
D gene: -
CDR3 protein: CASRVSYQQRVLGYTF
CDR3 DNA: TGTGCCAGCAGGGTGTCCTACCAACAGCGGGTGTTGGGCTACACCTTC